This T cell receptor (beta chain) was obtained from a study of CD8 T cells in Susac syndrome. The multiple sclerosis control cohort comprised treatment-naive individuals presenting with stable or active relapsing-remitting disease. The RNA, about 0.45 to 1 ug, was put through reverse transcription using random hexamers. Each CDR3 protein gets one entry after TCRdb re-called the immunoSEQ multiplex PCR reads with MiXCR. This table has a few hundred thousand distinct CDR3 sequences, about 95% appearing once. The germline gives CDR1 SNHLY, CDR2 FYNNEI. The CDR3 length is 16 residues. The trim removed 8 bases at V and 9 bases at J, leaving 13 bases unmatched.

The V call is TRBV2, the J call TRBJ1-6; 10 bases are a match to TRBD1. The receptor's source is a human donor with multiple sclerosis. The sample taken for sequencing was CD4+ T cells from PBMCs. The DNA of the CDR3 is TGTGCCAGCCGGGGGGGACAGGGGATTTCGGCTTCACCCCTCCACTTT. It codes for CASRGGQGISASPLHF.